The text below deals with one T cell receptor beta chain. Its target is unknown. The data originate from a study of OX40 agonist ivuxolimab in advanced cancers. About the research overall: In this cohort, patients received ivuxolimab, an agonistic anti-OX40 (CD134) antibody.

The method was immunoSEQ multiplex PCR; TCRdb's version includes in-frame clones alone and lacks a portion of them. This sample has 65,000 to 85,000 clones, with approximately 89% found just once. Blood specimens came from baseline, cycle 4 day 1, and cycle 7 day 1. Findings and caveats of the study: By week 6 at 0.1 to 3.0 mg/kg, blood CD4+ and CD8+ T cells had expanded clonally. Certain nonresponders likewise exhibited a low normalized T-cell clonal expansion.

This clonotype was obtained from an adult with an advanced solid tumor such as melanoma, head and neck, liver or kidney cancer. Sequencing was performed on CD4+ or CD8+ T cells sorted from blood, taken in a trial of the OX40 agonist ivuxolimab.

CDR3 sequence (DNA): TGTGCCAGCAGCTTATTAGATAGCCGCAATGAGCAGTTCTTC. The encoded protein is CASSLLDSRNEQFF. The rearrangement uses TRBV7-3 and TRBJ2-1; D is unresolved. Trimming pared 2 bases from V and 6 bases from J, leaving 11 bases between. In germline, CDR1 is SGHTA, CDR2 FQGTGA. The length of the CDR3 is 14 residues.